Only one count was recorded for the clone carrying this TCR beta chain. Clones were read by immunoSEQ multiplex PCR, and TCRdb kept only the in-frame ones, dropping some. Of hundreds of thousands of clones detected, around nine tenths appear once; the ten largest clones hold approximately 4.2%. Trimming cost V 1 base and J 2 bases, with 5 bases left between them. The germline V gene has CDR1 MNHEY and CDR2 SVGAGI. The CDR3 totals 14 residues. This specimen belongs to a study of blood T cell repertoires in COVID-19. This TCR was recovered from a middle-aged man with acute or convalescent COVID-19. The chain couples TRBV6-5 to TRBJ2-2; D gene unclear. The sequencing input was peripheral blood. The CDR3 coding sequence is TGTGCCAGCAGTTACTTTGGCAACACCGGGGAGCTGTTTTTT. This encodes CASSYFGNTGELFF.